One and the same sample provided the 26 T cell receptor beta chains below, sequenced in a study of blood T cells in healthy people across ages (dated by TCRdb to 2015 to 2017). To prepare the library, 5' RACE was applied. The sequencing machine was an Illumina HiSeq 2500. A second PCR of roughly 6 to 11 cycles was run with a J-beta primer mix and a sample-barcoded 5' primer. The public sequencing data were trimmed at Q25 with fastp and processed into clonotypes with MiXCR by TCRdb, which kept only in-frame beta chains. Each CDR3 protein gets just one entry, which takes the most common genes and DNA from the rows behind it. The sample includes about 720,000 distinct CDR3 sequences, with around a quarter observed a single time. The ten largest clones represent 3.7% of the sample. The sample also formed part of further work on T cells of mothers and their children.

The sequencing input was blood. The source is a boy younger than 18 in good health.

This rearrangement joins TRBV6-2 or TRBV6-3 to TRBJ2-3, with a tentative D call TRBD1 (5 bases). The CDR3 covers 14 residues. Germline assignment: CDR1 MNHEY and CDR2 SVGEGT. V was pared by 8 bases and J by 6 bases, with 18 bases between. The CDR3, as DNA: TGTGCCAGCGGTGCCAGCCAAGGGGCTGATACGCAGTATTTT. Its protein is CASGASQGADTQYF.

This clonotype occurred a few times. Compared with germline, one end of the junction differs, possibly owing to a read error. The V call is TRBV6-6, the J call TRBJ2-7; D unclear. CDR1 is MNHNY and CDR2 is SVGAGI in the germline V gene (reference sequence). CDR3 length: 13 amino acids. The CDR3 loop is CASGYSEMGEQYF. CDR3 bases: TGTGCCAGCGGTTACTCAGAGATGGGCGAGCAGTACTTC.

This clonotype came up a few times. The chain uses TRBV7-9 and TRBJ2-5; D not resolved. V was trimmed by 2 bases and J by 2 bases, leaving 6 bases between them. The CDR3 length is 13 residues. Germline lookup yields CDR1 SEHNR and CDR2 FQNEAQ (reference sequence). In DNA, the CDR3 is TGTGCCAGCAGCTTACACGGGCAAGAGACCCAGTACTTC. This translates into CASSLHGQETQYF.

This clonotype came up a few times. The CDR3 coding sequence is TGTGCCATCAGGGGGACAGGCGGGATGAACGAAAACTCCTACGAGCAGTACTTC. Residues: CAIRGTGGMNENSYEQYF. This chain connects TRBV10-3 to TRBJ2-1, with 8 positions matching TRBD1. The J call may be incorrect, as the DNA end agrees better with TRBJ2-7. The germline gives CDR1 ENHRY, CDR2 SYGVKD. This CDR3 spans 18 amino acids.

This sequence joins TRBV10-3 and TRBJ1-2, with TRBD1 matching over 8 bases. This CDR3 contains 13 residues. V lost 2 bases, J lost 6 bases, and 2 bases stayed unmatched. CDR1 is ENHRY, CDR2 SYGVKD, per germline. The CDR3 loop reads CAISEGQGDGYTF. CDR3 in DNA: TGTGCCATCAGTGAGGGACAGGGAGATGGCTACACCTTC.

This chain connects TRBV5-1 to TRBJ2-6; D remains unclear. V lost 9 bases, J lost 0 bases, and 13 bases lay in between. The CDR3 totals 15 residues. Germline V gives CDR1 SGHRS, CDR2 YFSETQ. CDR3 sequence reads: CATSPLGSGANVLTF. CDR3 in DNA: TGCGCCACGAGTCCCTTGGGCTCTGGGGCCAACGTCCTGACTTTC.

This clonotype was recorded many times. The rearrangement joins TRBV20-1 to TRBJ2-1; no definite D call. This CDR3 is built from 10 residues. Germline V CDR1 and CDR2: DFQATT, SNEGSKA (reference sequence). V shed 7 bases and J shed 6 bases, with 7 bases lying between them. The CDR3, as DNA: TGCAGTGTATTGCTCAATGAGCAGTTCTTC. This encodes CSVLLNEQFF.

The chain carries TRBV6-6 and TRBJ1-5; perhaps TRBD1 as D (6 bases). The V end was cut by 7 bases, the J end by 2 bases, with 21 bases between. Per germline, CDR1 MNHNY and CDR2 SVGAGI (reference sequence). The CDR3 length is 17 residues. The CDR3 nucleotides are TGTGCCAGCACCCATGGAAGCAGGGGAAGGGGCAATCAGCCCCAGCATTTT. It encodes CASTHGSRGRGNQPQHF.

V usage is TRBV7-9 and J usage is TRBJ2-5; 10 positions agree with TRBD1. The last part of the DNA fits TRBJ2-7 better; the J call may be wrong. This CDR3 has 14 residues. The germline gives CDR1 SEHNR, CDR2 FQNEAQ (reference sequence). The CDR3 spells CASSQPGTGDEQYF. For the CDR3, the DNA is TGTGCCAGCAGCCAACCCGGGACAGGGGACGAGCAGTACTTC.

This chain links TRBV19 with TRBJ1-5, with a weak D call TRBD1 (5 bases). From germline, CDR1 is LNHDA and CDR2 SQIVND (reference sequence). CDR3 length equals 15 residues. The germline V and J ends were trimmed by 9 bases and 1 base, with 16 bases remaining between them. The CDR3 reads CASRWGSFSNQPQHF. In nucleotides, the CDR3 is TGTGCCAGCCGCTGGGGCAGTTTCAGCAATCAGCCCCAGCATTTT.

V and J are TRBV28 and TRBJ1-2, with TRBD1 as a possible D gene (6 bases). V lost 5 bases to trimming and J lost 9 bases, with 16 bases between them. Germline values: CDR1 MDHEN, CDR2 SYDVKM. The CDR3 length is 13 residues. The CDR3 sequence is CASSLRDTGSYTF. The CDR3, as DNA: TGTGCCAGCAGTCTCCGGGACACTGGGAGCTACACCTTC.

The rearrangement links TRBV6-5 to TRBJ2-5; a weak D match, TRBD1 (6 bases). The V end lost 5 bases, the J end lost 10 bases, and 11 bases lay between the germline ends. Germline CDR1 reads MNHEY; CDR2 reads SVGAGI. CDR3 length equals 11 residues. As DNA, the CDR3 is TGTGCCAGCAGTAATCGACAGGTCCAGTACTTC. Translating it yields CASSNRQVQYF.

This clonotype was seen a handful of times. The rearrangement links TRBV20-1 to TRBJ1-2; 7 positions match TRBD1. Germline loops: CDR1 DFQATT, CDR2 SNEGSKA (reference sequence). V lost 0 bases, J lost 4 bases, and 8 bases stayed unmatched. The CDR3 consists of 15 residues. CDR3 DNA: TGCAGTGCTAGAGATCAAAGGGGGCAGGCCTATGGCTACACCTTC. As protein: CSARDQRGQAYGYTF.

This chain connects TRBV7-9 to TRBJ2-7, with D possibly being TRBD1 (5 bases). The germline V gene encodes CDR1 SEHNR and CDR2 FQNEAQ (reference sequence). CDR3 size: 17 residues. With 5 bases removed from V and 2 bases from J, the gap between germline ends came to 22 bases. The CDR3 region has the DNA TGTGCCAGCAGCGACGTGGACCTACAGGACAAGGCCTACGAGCAGTACTTC. Its protein is CASSDVDLQDKAYEQYF.

The gene calls are TRBV27 and TRBJ2-2, with a possible D match to TRBD1 (5 bases). With 6 bases removed from V and 1 base from J, the gap between germline ends came to 15 bases. Germline V CDR1 and CDR2: MNHEY, SMNVEV (reference sequence). This CDR3 has 16 residues. In nucleotides, the CDR3 is TGTGCCAGCAGGGGGCCCGGGCGGTTGAACACCGGGGAGCTGTTTTTT. It codes for CASRGPGRLNTGELFF.

V and J are TRBV18 and TRBJ2-1; D remains ambiguous. CDR3 length equals 14 residues. V dropped 0 bases and J dropped 0 bases, with 3 bases sitting between them. Germline V gene data show CDR1 as KGHSH and CDR2 as LQKENI. The CDR3 DNA sequence: TGTGCCAGCTCACCACCGGCCTCCTACAATGAGCAGTTCTTC. Encoded protein: CASSPPASYNEQFF.

This clonotype occurred a few times. Written as DNA, the CDR3 is TGTGCCAGCAGAAGAACGGAGACCCAGTACTTC. It encodes CASRRTETQYF. This chain uses TRBV2 with TRBJ2-5; D remains ambiguous. CDR3 length equals 11 residues. The germline CDR1 and CDR2 sequences are SNHLY and FYNNEI. V was shortened by 6 bases and J by 5 bases, with 7 bases between the two germline ends.

The rearrangement links TRBV20-1 to TRBJ2-7; D is possibly TRBD1 (6 bases). Germline CDR1 and CDR2: DFQATT and SNEGSKA (reference sequence). Trimming left V 5 bases short and J 3 bases short, with 14 bases between. The CDR3 length is 13 residues. The DNA for the CDR3 is TGCAGTGCTCCTACAGGGTACAACTACGAGCAGTACTTC. This codes for CSAPTGYNYEQYF.

This clonotype was observed a few times. The chain is built from TRBV9 and TRBJ2-5; weak D call: TRBD2 (8 bases). CDR1 SGDLS and CDR2 YYNGEE come from the germline V gene. Trimming stripped 5 bases from V and 5 bases from J, with 19 bases between. CDR3 length: 15 amino acids. CDR3 protein: CASSKGAGGMETQYF. The CDR3 bases are TGTGCCAGCAGTAAGGGGGCGGGGGGTATGGAGACCCAGTACTTC.

This clonotype has only one observation. This chain links TRBV6-6 with TRBJ1-5, with TRBD1 matching 7 bases. The CDR3 consists of 14 residues. Unmatched junction bases numbered 6, after V lost 5 bases and J lost 5 bases. Germline CDR1 is MNHNY and CDR2 is SVGAGI (reference sequence). The CDR3 region has the DNA TGTGCCAGCAGTGCATGGGACAGCCATCAGCCCCAGCATTTT. As protein: CASSAWDSHQPQHF.

This clonotype was counted between two and nine times. This rearrangement joins TRBV28 to TRBJ2-5; unclear D gene. Per germline, CDR1 MDHEN and CDR2 SYDVKM. The CDR3 sequence is 13 residues long. Trimming shortened V by 5 bases and J by 0 bases, and 7 bases separated the two germline ends. Here the CDR3 DNA reads TGTGCCAGCAGTCAACAATACCAAGAGACCCAGTACTTC. This encodes CASSQQYQETQYF.

This clonotype was observed a handful of times. The rearrangement joins TRBV28 to TRBJ2-7; 9 bases line up with TRBD1. There are 14 residues in the CDR3. Germline lookup yields CDR1 MDHEN and CDR2 SYDVKM. After removal of 4 bases from V and 2 bases from J, the junction contained 3 bases not matched to a gene. CDR3 bases: TGTGCCAGCAGTTCCACAGGGGGCCCCTACGAGCAGTACTTC. Translated, it gives CASSSTGGPYEQYF.

This clonotype was observed many times. The V call is TRBV9, the J call TRBJ2-5, with 8 bases fitting TRBD2. The CDR3 runs to 15 residues. Trimming took 0 bases from V and 5 from J; bases not matched to a gene: 6. Per the germline V gene, CDR1 is SGDLS and CDR2 is YYNGEE. CDR3 nucleotide sequence: TGTGCCAGCAGCGTAGCGGGAGGGGCGTGGGAGACCCAGTACTTC. This gives the protein CASSVAGGAWETQYF.

A few counts support this clonotype. The chain employs TRBV14 and TRBJ2-3; D assignment may be TRBD1 or TRBD2 (5 bases each). Looked up from germline, CDR1 is SGHDN and CDR2 is FVKESK. V was pared by 1 base and J by 4 bases, with 15 bases between. This CDR3 is 16 amino acids long. The CDR3 sequence is CASSQGPGTLADTQYF. CDR3 DNA sequence: TGTGCCAGCAGCCAAGGTCCGGGGACCCTCGCAGATACGCAGTATTTT. Full variable domain (remainder filled in from reference TRBV14 and TRBJ2-3): EAGVTQFPSHSVIEKGQTVTLRCDPISGHDNLYWYRRVMGKEIKFLLHFVKESKQDESGMPNNRFLAERTGGTYSTLKVQPAELEDSGVYFCASSQGPGTLADTQYFGPGTRLTVL.

A few counts support this clonotype. The V call is TRBV7-9, the J call TRBJ2-1; no firm D call. Germline V gene lookup returns CDR1 SEHNR and CDR2 FQNEAQ (reference sequence). The length of the CDR3 is 12 residues. Trimming cost V 4 bases and J 9 bases, with 10 bases left between them. As DNA, the CDR3 is TGTGCCAGCAGCTCCGCCTCCGGTGAGCAGTTCTTC. It encodes CASSSASGEQFF.

The chain recombines TRBV20-1 with TRBJ1-1, with no clear D. This CDR3 comprises 13 residues. Germline-derived CDR1 and CDR2 are DFQATT and SNEGSKA (reference sequence). V was pared by 0 bases and J by 11 bases, with 16 bases between. The chain's CDR3 is CSARDQLQLGAFF. In DNA, the CDR3 is TGCAGTGCTAGAGATCAATTACAGCTAGGGGCTTTCTTT.